This T cell receptor (beta chain) was sequenced during a study of blood T cell repertoires in COVID-19 (dated by TCRdb to about 2020). About the investigation overall: Samples covering the acute and convalescent phases of COVID-19 were provided by collaborators in the United States, Italy and Spain. The material from the prospective study consisted of cDNA or gDNA derived from T cells, B-cell-depleted T cells, or PBMCs. The dataset comprised deeply sampled blood TCRbeta repertoires from subjects exposed to, actively infected with, or recovered from COVID-19. The samples were drawn from the first 160 participants of the ongoing ImmuneRACE study and from some 1,300 subjects provided by 6 global collaborators. The repertoires were released in a freely available public database intended as a resource for research on the immune response to SARS-CoV-2. Where available, HLA class I and class II types were obtained from metadata supplied by the sample provider rather than from assay-based typing. Sample metadata almost always included a de-identified subject ID, COVID-19 status, age in years and sex. Points the paper makes about the study in general: The quantity of clinical and demographic metadata differed by source and by participant and was supplied without curation.

Participants in the prospective study were aged roughly 18 to 90 years, lived in 24 United States geographic areas, and enrolled through a virtual design. In the prospective study, cohorts were assigned on the basis of participant-reported clinical history obtained from a screening survey and a study questionnaire. For ImmuneRACE Cohort 3, a participant was defined as recovered based on two consecutive negative NP/OP PCR tests, clearance by a healthcare professional, or resolution of symptoms. Each participant in the prospective study had whole blood, serum and a nasopharyngeal or oropharyngeal swab collected by mobile phlebotomists. Participants in the prospective study had the option to provide additional blood draws and questionnaires over a roughly 2-month period. Prospective study blood samples were shipped either frozen or at room temperature before DNA extraction. TCRbeta CDR3 regions were amplified from genomic DNA using the immunoSEQ Assay, a bias-controlled multiplex PCR. The authors processed their data as follows. The number of nucleated cells in each sample was estimated by amplification of reference gene primers within the assay. Sequence reads were collapsed and filtered to measure the absolute abundance of every unique TCRbeta CDR3 rearrangement. Productive Simpson clonality was computed per sample as the square root of Simpson's diversity index over productive rearrangements. The clones in this table, taken by TCRdb from immuneACCESS, are in-frame only. Not every clone is retained; where verified, under half of the shortfall comes from an unresolved V gene, and the cause of the rest is unknown. Clone size and the V and J calls come from that table; the DNA yielded D and trimming. The table for this sample lists 300,000 or so clones; less than 90% of them were counted only once. Of the sample, roughly 1% falls within the top ten clones.

The CDR3 measures 16 amino acids from cysteine to phenylalanine. Of the read, only the CDR3 DNA is kept; its 48 bases are in frame from base 1. From V the trimming removes 5 bases and from J it removes 4 bases, while the gene matches leave 6 bases of the junction unaccounted for. CDR1 LNHDA and CDR2 SQIVND were looked up in the germline V gene (reference sequence). This clone showed up just once. What antigen it recognizes has not been identified. No base-level quality is on record; no much larger clone is a single base apart. The sequence links TRBV19 to TRBJ1-6; a stretch of 9 junction bases matches TRBD1. The source material was PBMCs or T cells enriched from blood (not recorded which). The source of this sequence is a woman in her 30s who had recovered from COVID-19. The CDR3 protein sequence reads: CASSSGQGSYNSPLHF. The nucleotide sequence is given as TGTGCCAGTAGTTCCGGACAGGGGAGTTATAATTCACCCCTCCACTTT.